This T cell receptor beta chain was sequenced for a study of T cell repertoires in cytomegalovirus infection. Each CDR3 protein is one row after TCRdb ran MiXCR on the reads. Of a few hundred thousand distinct CDR3 sequences listed, 15% to 20% are singletons. For this clonotype: The antigen is unknown. A much bigger clone sits one base away, suggesting this may be a read error.

Study-wide points: The ex vivo response showed dominance by HLA-C-restricted CMV-specific TCR beta clonotypes.

Germline values: CDR1 SEHNR, CDR2 FQNEAQ (reference sequence). The CDR3 is made up of 16 amino acids. This TCR was sampled from a human donor in good health (CMV status not recorded). Some clones in this sample may be carry-over from other donors' samples. What was sequenced was PBMCs. This sequence joins TRBV7-9 and TRBJ2-1; weak D call: TRBD2 (5 bases). The end of the DNA aligns better with TRBJ2-7, so the J call may be wrong. The CDR3 spells CASSLALASSYNEQYF. Written as DNA, the CDR3 is TGTGCCAGCAGCTTAGCTCTGGCTAGCTCCTACAATGAGCAGTACTTC.